The rows below give T cell receptor beta chains drawn from one sample of a study of T cell clonotyping in hematopoietic cell transplantation. Sequenced by immunoSEQ multiplex PCR; TCRdb stores in-frame clones only, minus some. The sample has 25,000 to 35,000 clones, 60% to 80% seen once. This sample comprised peripheral blood mononuclear cells, obtained before stem cell transplant. The receptors originated from a man aged 45-65 years with myelodysplastic syndrome. Some clones in this sample may be carry-over from other donors' samples. CDR3s leave out the opening cysteine and the closing phenylalanine or tryptophan. The D gene is left open where the match is weak.

>TRBJ1-6|TRBV6-1|NA
ASSDMGGSPLH
>TRBJ2-3|TRBV30|TRBD2
AWKGKTSGYTDTQY
>TRBJ2-1|TRBV5-1|NA
ASSFGNLNEQF
>TRBJ2-5|TRBV27|NA
ASSPAGNQETQY
>TRBJ1-4|TRBV25-1|NA
ASSEYRGASEKLF
>TRBJ2-5|TRBV5-1|TRBD2
ASSLGTSGETQY
>TRBJ1-5|TRBV29-1|NA
SVRTANQPQH
>TRBJ1-3|TRBV6-5|NA
ASSLLATGNTIY
>TRBJ2-7|TRBV7-7|NA
ASSSSLQKEQY
>TRBJ2-6|TRBV9|NA
ASSPRTDSSGANVLT
>TRBJ2-3|TRBV28|NA
ASTTPAVTNTQY
>TRBJ1-4|TRBV7-8|NA
ASSKGSVNEKLF
>TRBJ2-2|TRBV4-3|NA
ASSQAPQGLYAGELF
>TRBJ1-2|TRBV14|NA
ASSPFRIYGYT
>TRBJ2-4|TRBV6-6|NA
ASSYALNIQY
>TRBJ1-1|TRBV30|NA
AWSKALNTEAF
>TRBJ2-2|TRBV30|TRBD1
ACRSTGGPGTGELF
>TRBJ1-1|TRBV6-5|NA
ATSLLDSQNTEAF
>TRBJ2-1|TRBV5-6|NA
ASSLVNSGAYNEQF
>TRBJ1-1|TRBV27|NA
ASSLQGVTEAF
>TRBJ2-7|TRBV30|NA
AWVQGFGEQY
>TRBJ2-5|TRBV7-9|TRBD1
ASSQGTGQETQY
>TRBJ2-3|TRBV5-1|TRBD2
ASSLQDSGGADTQY
>TRBJ2-4|TRBV29-1|TRBD2
SVGASGGIQY
>TRBJ2-7|TRBV10-2|NA
ASRVGSGPNEQY
>TRBJ2-3|TRBV7-2|NA
ASSPDYLSTDTQY
>TRBJ1-1|TRBV28|NA
ATYLDSWGVNTEAF
>TRBJ2-7|TRBV4-3|TRBD1
ASKPGQGPYEQY
>TRBJ2-7|TRBV6-5|NA
ASTPDSSYEQY
>TRBJ2-5|TRBV5-6|NA
ASSLIAGAGETQY
>TRBJ1-4|TRBV25-1|NA
ASSEFEGGVEKLF
>TRBJ2-7|TRBV19|TRBD1
ASRSDRGASYEQY
>TRBJ2-3|TRBV9|NA
ASSEGLPLTDTQY
>TRBJ2-4|TRBV28|NA
ASSLPEGSAKNIQY
>TRBJ2-1|TRBV5-1|NA
ASSLGQLYNEQF
>TRBJ1-2|TRBV27|NA
ATRTGAGGYT
>TRBJ1-2|TRBV6-6|TRBD1
ASRTRGGGGYGYT
>TRBJ1-2|TRBV27|NA
ASSALGGRGYGYT
>TRBJ1-4|TRBV9|NA
ASAAATNEKLF
>TRBJ2-7|TRBV30|TRBD1
AWSVTGQGTYEQY
>TRBJ1-2|TRBV6-5|TRBD1
ASSYPGGYT
>TRBJ1-5|TRBV30|TRBD1
AWSRQGNQPQH
>TRBJ1-2|TRBV5-1|TRBD1
ASSSPRDSTSANYGYT
>TRBJ2-7|TRBV28|NA
ASREHGTQGRQY
>TRBJ1-2|TRBV30|TRBD1
AWSGMGQLQNGYT
>TRBJ1-2|TRBV7-2|TRBD1
ASSPQGLGYGYT
>TRBJ2-4|TRBV25-1|TRBD1
ASSDWTGEAKNIQY
>TRBJ1-5|TRBV30|NA
AWSGNYQPQH
>TRBJ2-6|TRBV7-2|NA
ASSLADFSGANVLT
>TRBJ2-6|TRBV29-1|NA
SGGTGFGANVLT